The 22 T cell receptor beta chains given below trace back to one sample, sequenced in a study of T cells after posttransplantation cyclophosphamide. Using immunoSEQ multiplex PCR, the repertoire was profiled, and TCRdb retains in-frame clones only, with some absent. This sample has 35,000 to 55,000 clones, each found more than once. What was sequenced was PBMCs. These receptors came from a man aged 40-55 years in good health, CMV-negative, and a related stem cell transplant donor.

There are many counts of this clone. This chain connects TRBV19 to TRBJ1-3, with no clear D. V lost 7 bases to trimming and J lost 0 bases, with 13 bases between them. Germline values: CDR1 LNHDA, CDR2 SQIVND (reference sequence). The CDR3 is made up of 15 amino acids. In nucleotides, the CDR3 is TGTGCCAGTAAAAGCCAGGCTGTCTCTGGAAACACCATATATTTT. Its protein product is CASKSQAVSGNTIYF.

This clone was seen at least ten times. The chain combines TRBV14 with TRBJ2-5, with 8 bases that match TRBD1. Germline values: CDR1 SGHDN, CDR2 FVKESK. Losses at the gene ends were 4 bases for V and 5 bases for J; bases not matched to a gene: 3. The CDR3 runs to 13 residues. CDR3 nucleotide sequence: TGTGCCAGCAGCCGCCAGGGGGCTGAGACCCAGTACTTC. This encodes CASSRQGAETQYF.

This clone was seen ten or more times. V gene TRBV10-3 combines with J gene TRBJ1-4, with 8 bases lining up with TRBD1. The CDR3 is 14 amino acids. J gave up 8 bases and V 8 bases, and 10 bases lay outside the gene matches. Germline CDR1 and CDR2: ENHRY and SYGVKD. The CDR3: CAIAGGTGTEKLFF. The CDR3 nucleotides are TGTGCCATCGCCGGCGGGACAGGAACCGAAAAACTGTTTTTT.

This clone was counted many times. This chain links TRBV27 with TRBJ2-7, with a weak D call TRBD1 (5 bases). From germline, CDR1 is MNHEY and CDR2 SMNVEV (reference sequence). V lost 2 bases, J lost 2 bases, and 7 bases lay in between. The CDR3 sequence is 13 residues long. CDR3 DNA sequence: TGTGCCAGCAGTTTAGCGGACACCTACGAGCAGTACTTC. Amino acid sequence: CASSLADTYEQYF.

This clone was seen at least ten times. J is TRBJ2-7 and V is TRBV27, with 7 nucleotides matching TRBD1. The CDR3 extends over 13 amino acids. Looked up from germline, CDR1 is MNHEY and CDR2 is SMNVEV (reference sequence). V dropped 7 bases and J dropped 6; count of bases not matched to a gene: 9. The CDR3 reads CASIKIGGGEQYV. DNA of the CDR3: TGTGCCAGCATCAAAATAGGGGGCGGCGAGCAGTACGTC.

This chain uses TRBV11-3 with TRBJ1-6; D might be TRBD1 (6 bases). This CDR3 comprises 13 residues. Trimming took 8 bases from V and 8 from J, leaving 13 bases between them. Germline V CDR1 and CDR2: SGHNT, YENEEA. The CDR3 spells CASSRQEYSPLHF. The CDR3 bases are TGTGCCAGCTCCAGACAGGAATATTCACCCCTCCACTTT.

The table lists this clone with a few counts. The chain combines TRBV7-6 with TRBJ2-1; TRBD1 is a possible D gene (6 bases). CDR1 and CDR2 (germline): SGHVS, FNYEAQ. Trimming shortened V by 5 bases and J by 2 bases, and 13 bases separated the two germline ends. The length of the CDR3 is 15 residues. The CDR3 is CASSLTTGTYNEQFF. In nucleotides, the CDR3 is TGTGCCAGCAGCCTAACGACAGGTACCTACAATGAGCAGTTCTTC.

This clone occurred many times. The chain carries TRBV11-2 and TRBJ1-1; D uncertain. CDR3 size: 16 residues. V lost 4 bases and J lost 1, with 16 bases in between. The germline V gene encodes CDR1 SGHAT and CDR2 FQNNGV. The CDR3 protein is CASSYAFHPGNTEAFF. CDR3 DNA: TGTGCCAGCAGCTACGCGTTCCATCCTGGGAACACTGAAGCTTTCTTT.

The CDR3 protein is CSVERGVTDTQYF. In DNA form, the CDR3 reads TGCAGCGTTGAACGGGGGGTCACAGATACGCAGTATTTT. The chain is built from TRBV29-1 and TRBJ2-3; 7 bases map to TRBD2. CDR3 length: 13 residues. Germline V gives CDR1 SQVTM, CDR2 ANQGSEA. J gave up 2 bases and V 2 bases, and 1 base lay outside the gene matches.

This clone has ten or more counts. V is TRBV7-3 and J is TRBJ2-2; D is perhaps TRBD2 (6 bases). The germline V gene has CDR1 SGHTA and CDR2 FQGTGA. CDR3 size: 18 residues. V lost 0 bases, J lost 0 bases, and 14 bases lay in between. CDR3 in DNA: TGTGCCAGCAGCTTAACCGGCGGGGTGTCCGCGAACACCGGGGAGCTGTTTTTT. Translated, it gives CASSLTGGVSANTGELFF.

This clone has ten or more counts. This rearrangement joins TRBV30 to TRBJ1-1; 7 nucleotides align to TRBD1. V was pared by 4 bases and J by 1 base, with 3 bases of the junction left unmatched. Germline V lookup: CDR1 GTSNPN, CDR2 SVGIG (reference sequence). CDR3 length: 13 residues. This chain's CDR3 is CAWTTGRNTEAFF. In DNA, the CDR3 is TGTGCCTGGACGACAGGGAGGAACACTGAAGCTTTCTTT.

In this sample, this clone turned up many times. The chain employs TRBV9 and TRBJ1-1, with TRBD1 as a possible D gene (5 bases). Germline CDR1 SGDLS, CDR2 YYNGEE. Trimming pared 0 bases from V and 11 bases from J, leaving 17 bases between. There are 14 residues in the CDR3. CDR3 bases: TGTGCCAGCAGCGTAGCCCCCGAGGGAGGGGAGGCTTTCTTT. It codes for CASSVAPEGGEAFF.

This clone was recorded many times. This sequence joins TRBV19 and TRBJ1-1; 8 bases are a match to TRBD1. V shed 4 bases and J 1 base; nucleotides not matched to a gene: 8. The CDR3 has 16 amino acids. CDR1 LNHDA and CDR2 SQIVND come from the germline V gene (reference sequence). CDR3 region: CASSKASGQANTEAFF. The CDR3 coding sequence is TGTGCCAGTAGTAAGGCATCGGGACAGGCGAACACTGAAGCTTTCTTT.

This clone showed up many times. The rearrangement joins TRBV15 to TRBJ1-5; 8 nucleotides align to TRBD1. Germline V gives CDR1 LNHNV, CDR2 YYDKDF (reference sequence). The V and J ends lost 1 base and 2 bases, in that order; junction bases with no gene match: 7. CDR3 length: 17 amino acids. In nucleotides, the CDR3 is TGTGCCACCAGCAGAGGGGGAACAGGGGGTGGCAATCAGCCCCAGCATTTT. It codes for CATSRGGTGGGNQPQHF.

This clone was counted ten times or more. The chain couples TRBV6-5 to TRBJ1-2, with 8 bases that match TRBD1. The CDR3 has 15 amino acids. Trimming removed 2 bases from V and 8 bases from J; junction bases left unmatched: 10. The V gene's germline CDR1 is MNHEY and CDR2 SVGAGI. The CDR3 DNA sequence: TGTGCCAGCAGTTACACTATCACAGGGGGTTTGGGCTACACCTTC. Residues: CASSYTITGGLGYTF.

This clone has at least ten counts. The chain is built from TRBV6-6 and TRBJ1-5, with 11 bases aligning to TRBD1. There are 16 residues in the CDR3. Germline assignment: CDR1 MNHNY and CDR2 SVGAGI (reference sequence). J gave up 1 base and V 6 bases, and 5 bases lay outside the gene matches. Here the CDR3 DNA reads TGTGCCAGCAGGCCCGGGACAGGGGGAAGCAATCAGCCCCAGCATTTT. Translating gives CASRPGTGGSNQPQHF.

The V gene is TRBV30, the J gene TRBJ2-2, with 11 bases fitting TRBD2. After removal of 0 bases from V and 2 bases from J, the junction contained 11 bases not matched to a gene. The CDR3 consists of 19 residues. Germline CDR1 GTSNPN, CDR2 SVGIG (reference sequence). The CDR3 DNA sequence: TGTGCCTGGAGTGTTAATTTTGTAGCGGGAGGGCCCAACACCGGGGAGCTGTTTTTT. Translated, it gives CAWSVNFVAGGPNTGELFF.

This clone was seen only a few times. The CDR3 bases are TGTGCCAGCAGCCTACCCGGACAGGGCCGCGAGCAGTACTTC. It encodes CASSLPGQGREQYF. The chain combines TRBV7-2 with TRBJ2-7; 8 bases line up with TRBD1. Germline-derived CDR1 and CDR2 are SGHTA and FQGNSA. The J segment lost 6 bases and the V segment lost 5 bases, leaving 9 bases of the junction unmatched. The CDR3 length is 14 residues.

This clone was observed many times. This chain's CDR3 is CASSGRGGRTEAFF. The CDR3 nucleotides read TGTGCCAGCAGCGGGCGGGGGGGACGCACTGAAGCTTTCTTT. The V call is TRBV27, the J call TRBJ1-1, with D perhaps TRBD1 (5 bases). V lost 6 bases and J 4 bases, leaving 15 bases between the germline ends. Looked up from germline, CDR1 is MNHEY and CDR2 is SMNVEV (reference sequence). This CDR3 has 14 amino acids.

Ten or more counts support this clone. The chain employs TRBV6-5 and TRBJ2-3, with TRBD2 as a possible D gene (5 bases). V gave up 4 bases and J gave up 5 bases, with 10 bases separating them. Germline V gene lookup returns CDR1 MNHEY and CDR2 SVGAGI. The CDR3 runs 13 residues. The DNA for the CDR3 is TGTGCCAGCAGTTTGGGAGAGGAAGATACGCAGTATTTT. Translating it yields CASSLGEEDTQYF.

There are many counts of this clone. CDR3 DNA sequence: TGCGCCAGCAGCCCCGGCGGTGGGGCTGAGGAAGCTTTCTTT. It encodes CASSPGGGAEEAFF. This chain links TRBV5-1 with TRBJ1-1; possible D gene TRBD1, 5 bases. The CDR3 is made up of 14 amino acids. V lost 4 bases, J lost 8 bases, and 18 bases lay in between. Germline V CDR1 and CDR2: SGHRS, YFSETQ. Complete variable domain (other parts from reference TRBV5-1 and TRBJ1-1): KAGVTQTPRYLIKTRGQQVTLSCSPISGHRSVSWYQQTPGQGLQFLFEYFSETQRNKGNFPGRFSGRQFSNSRSEMNVSTLELGDSALYLCASSPGGGAEEAFFGQGTRLTVV.

This clone occurred many times. The chain carries TRBV9 and TRBJ1-6; D ambiguous. Looked up from germline, CDR1 is SGDLS and CDR2 is YYNGEE. This CDR3 has 14 residues. V lost 4 bases and J lost 9, with 14 bases in between. The CDR3 is CASSPQRFGSPLHF. Written as DNA, the CDR3 is TGTGCCAGCAGCCCCCAGAGGTTCGGTTCACCCCTCCACTTT.